This is a list of T cell receptor beta chains from one sample in a study of graft-versus-host responses after intestinal transplantation. These TCRs' antigens remain unknown. TCRdb keeps only in-frame clones here, not all; method: immunoSEQ multiplex PCR. The repertoire includes about 70,000 clones, 80% to 95% of them detected once, and roughly 1.3% sits in the top ten. The sequenced sample was unstimulated CD8+ T cells sorted from spleen or lymph node cells, obtained before intestinal transplant. The receptors come from a human donor who received an intestinal transplant. CDR3s include the opening cysteine and the closing phenylalanine or tryptophan. The order of the fields is clone size, J gene, CDR3 length, D gene, V gene, CDR3 protein, CDR3 DNA. The D gene is left open where the match is weak. Where a row states a size, it is once, few, many or the class of an expanded clone; other rows omit it.

.,TRBJ1-4,14,.,TRBV13,CASSLAGSGEKLFF,TGTGCCAGCAGCTTAGCAGGGTCAGGGGAAAAACTGTTTTTT
once,TRBJ2-7,15,TRBD2,TRBV27,CASSTGLAASYEQYF,TGTGCCAGCAGCACGGGACTAGCGGCCTCCTACGAGCAGTACTTC
.,TRBJ1-1,19,.,TRBV4-2,CASSQERLLTYGWNTEAFF,TGTGCCAGCAGCCAAGAGAGGCTTCTGACCTATGGGTGGAACACTGAAGCTTTCTTT
once,TRBJ2-7,15,.,TRBV14,CASSQDITGTYEQYF,TGTGCCAGCAGCCAAGACATCACAGGGACCTACGAGCAGTACTTC
.,TRBJ1-4,15,TRBD1,TRBV13,CASSPQGAGNEKLFF,TGTGCCAGCAGCCCCCAGGGGGCGGGTAATGAAAAACTGTTTTTT
.,TRBJ1-1,12,TRBD1,TRBV7-9,CASGQGPAEAFF,TGTGCCAGCGGACAGGGACCGGCTGAAGCTTTCTTT
.,TRBJ1-1,16,TRBD1,TRBV6-5,CASSYLPGTGYTEAFF,TGTGCCAGCAGTTACCTACCCGGGACAGGGTACACTGAAGCTTTCTTT
.,TRBJ2-5,17,.,TRBV9,CASSVGVRVTEKETQYF,TGTGCCAGCAGCGTAGGTGTAAGGGTGACAGAAAAAGAGACCCAGTACTTC
.,TRBJ2-2,14,TRBD1,TRBV5-5,CASLGRGITGELFF,TGTGCCAGCCTAGGCAGGGGGATTACCGGGGAGCTGTTTTTT
.,TRBJ1-2,15,TRBD1,TRBV5-3,CARSMDREKDYGYTF,TGTGCCAGAAGCATGGACAGGGAAAAGGACTATGGCTACACCTTC
.,TRBJ1-4,15,.,TRBV9,CASSVGGGAGEKLFF,TGTGCCAGCAGCGTAGGAGGGGGGGCGGGAGAAAAACTGTTTTTT
.,TRBJ2-7,13,.,TRBV21-1,CASTEGQSYEQYF,TGTGCCAGCACCGAGGGACAGTCCTACGAGCAGTACTTC
.,TRBJ1-2,11,.,TRBV5-6,CASSWSYGYTF,TGTGCCAGCAGCTGGAGCTATGGCTACACCTTC
.,TRBJ1-1,11,.,TRBV19,CASLIGVEAFF,TGTGCCAGCCTAATCGGGGTCGAAGCTTTCTTT
once,TRBJ1-2,14,.,TRBV29-1,CSVEVSRQLYGYTF,TGCAGCGTTGAAGTTTCACGACAGCTCTATGGCTACACCTTC
once,TRBJ1-2,14,.,TRBV4-1,CASSQGQAEHGYTF,TGCGCCAGCAGCCAAGGCCAGGCCGAGCATGGCTACACCTTC
.,TRBJ2-5,13,TRBD2,TRBV29-1,CSVVVSGGETQYF,TGCAGCGTTGTGGTTAGCGGGGGAGAGACCCAGTACTTC
.,TRBJ2-1,16,TRBD1,TRBV5-1,CASSPGTGGLNNEQFF,TGCGCCAGCAGCCCCGGGACAGGGGGGCTTAACAATGAGCAGTTCTTC
.,TRBJ2-7,13,.,TRBV5-6,CASQGQSKYEQYF,TGTGCCAGCCAGGGGCAGTCCAAATACGAGCAGTACTTC
few,TRBJ1-2,12,.,TRBV27,CASSPSGGGYTF,TGTGCCAGCAGCCCCTCGGGGGGAGGCTACACCTTC
.,TRBJ2-5,15,TRBD2,TRBV11-2,CASERSGASQETQYF,TGTGCCAGCGAACGTAGCGGGGCTAGCCAAGAGACCCAGTACTTC
.,TRBJ2-3,14,TRBD1,TRBV4-1,CASSPGQGGDTQYF,TGCGCCAGCAGCCCGGGACAGGGAGGGGATACGCAGTATTTT
.,TRBJ2-5,17,TRBD2,TRBV7-9,CASSFPRAGGPEETQYF,TGTGCCAGCAGCTTCCCCAGGGCGGGGGGGCCGGAGGAGACCCAGTACTTC
.,TRBJ1-1,14,.,TRBV5-4,CASSLGQMNTEAFF,TGTGCCAGCAGCCTCGGACAGATGAACACTGAAGCTTTCTTT
.,TRBJ1-2,15,.,TRBV11-2,CASSLGSTPVYGYAF,TGTGCCAGCAGCTTAGGGAGTACACCGGTCTATGGCTACGCCTTC
.,TRBJ2-7,16,.,TRBV11-2,CASSLASGGPPYEQYF,TGTGCCAGCAGCTTAGCGTCGGGGGGCCCCCCCTACGAGCAGTACTTC
.,TRBJ2-7,15,.,TRBV6-1,CASSEGPANRYEQYF,TGTGCCAGCAGTGAAGGGCCAGCGAACCGTTACGAGCAGTACTTC
.,TRBJ2-7,15,.,TRBV9,CASSPTGGIPYEQYF,TGTGCCAGCAGCCCCACTGGGGGGATACCCTACGAGCAGTACTTC
.,TRBJ1-5,16,.,TRBV2,CASSEYRAYSNQPQHF,TGTGCCAGCAGTGAATACAGAGCTTATAGCAATCAGCCCCAGCATTTT
.,TRBJ1-1,14,.,TRBV7-9,CASSLGGLNTEAFF,TGTGCCAGCAGTTTAGGGGGGCTGAACACTGAAGCTTTCTTT
.,TRBJ2-7,12,.,TRBV2,CASSDIPDEQYF,TGTGCCAGCAGTGATATCCCCGACGAGCAGTACTTC
.,TRBJ1-4,15,.,TRBV5-8,CASSPGGASREKLFF,TGTGCCAGCAGCCCCGGAGGAGCATCGAGGGAAAAACTGTTTTTT
.,TRBJ2-7,12,TRBD1,TRBV15,CATSQGDYEQYF,TGTGCCACCAGTCAGGGGGACTACGAGCAGTACTTC
.,TRBJ2-7,16,TRBD2,TRBV4-2,CASSQEIGGGASEQYF,TGTGCCAGCAGCCAAGAGATCGGCGGGGGGGCCAGCGAGCAGTACTTC
.,TRBJ2-5,12,TRBD1,TRBV6-1,CATRQGYETQYF,TGTGCCACTCGACAGGGCTACGAGACCCAGTACTTC
.,TRBJ2-1,13,TRBD2,TRBV9,CASSLGLAGEQFF,TGTGCCAGCAGCCTAGGACTAGCGGGTGAGCAGTTCTTC
.,TRBJ2-2,13,.,TRBV6-5,CASTMGGTGELFF,TGTGCCAGCACTATGGGGGGAACCGGGGAGCTGTTTTTT
once,TRBJ2-7,13,.,TRBV6-5,CASSYSSQNEQYF,TGTGCCAGCAGTTACTCGTCTCAGAACGAGCAGTACTTC
.,TRBJ1-3,14,TRBD1,TRBV9,CASSPGQAGNTIYF,TGTGCCAGCAGCCCAGGACAGGCTGGAAACACCATATATTTT
.,TRBJ1-1,15,TRBD1,TRBV6-4,CASSDTTGGKTEAFF,TGTGCCAGCAGTGACACGACAGGGGGAAAAACTGAAGCTTTCTTT
.,TRBJ1-1,15,.,TRBV7-6,CASSLGVPGDTEAFF,TGTGCCAGCAGCTTAGGTGTCCCGGGGGACACTGAAGCTTTCTTT
.,TRBJ2-5,14,.,TRBV5-1,CASSLPGQTETQYF,TGCGCCAGCAGCTTGCCTGGGCAGACGGAGACCCAGTACTTC
.,TRBJ1-6,14,.,TRBV21-1,CASSKGDRNSPLHF,TGTGCCAGCAGCAAAGGGGACAGAAATTCACCCCTCCACTTT
once,TRBJ2-3,16,TRBD1,TRBV9,CASSGRDRGGTDTQYF,TGTGCCAGCAGCGGACGAGACAGGGGGGGCACAGATACGCAGTATTTT
once,TRBJ2-1,15,TRBD2,TRBV6-1,CASSGLGGGHNEQFF,TGTGCCAGCAGTGGGCTTGGGGGGGGTCACAATGAGCAGTTCTTC
.,TRBJ1-1,12,TRBD1,TRBV4-1,CASSHNRGEAFF,TGCGCCAGCAGCCACAACAGGGGTGAGGCTTTCTTT
.,TRBJ1-2,17,.,TRBV2,CASSESGQTAFNYGYTF,TGTGCCAGCAGTGAGTCCGGACAGACTGCTTTTAACTATGGCTACACCTTC
once,TRBJ2-7,15,TRBD2,TRBV6-5,CASSPYSGGPYEQYF,TGTGCCAGCAGTCCCTATAGCGGGGGTCCCTACGAGCAGTACTTC
.,TRBJ2-5,13,TRBD2,TRBV2,CASGGGDEETQYF,TGTGCCAGCGGCGGGGGAGACGAAGAGACCCAGTACTTC
.,TRBJ1-2,14,.,TRBV7-9,CASSSVEANYGYTF,TGTGCCAGCAGCTCCGTTGAAGCGAACTATGGCTACACCTTC
.,TRBJ1-5,14,.,TRBV6-5,CASSYGARNQPQHF,TGTGCCAGCAGTTACGGGGCCAGAAATCAGCCCCAGCATTTT
.,TRBJ2-7,15,.,TRBV6-6,CASSYPPTETYEQYF,TGTGCCAGCAGTTACCCTCCGACGGAGACCTACGAGCAGTACTTC
.,TRBJ2-5,13,.,TRBV19,CATGGLAGETQYF,TGTGCCACAGGTGGGCTAGCTGGGGAGACCCAGTACTTC
.,TRBJ1-4,14,.,TRBV6-6,CASRGDRPNEKLFF,TGTGCCAGCAGGGGAGACAGGCCTAATGAAAAACTGTTTTTT
.,TRBJ2-5,15,.,TRBV7-2,CASSFSRGSLETQYF,TGTGCCAGCAGCTTTTCCCGCGGTAGCCTTGAGACCCAGTACTTC